These 3 T cell receptor beta chains were sequenced from one sample in a study of shared clonotypes between healthy human individuals. Repertoires were generated with immunoSEQ multiplex PCR, while TCRdb's copy carries only in-frame clones and drops some. The table shows fewer than 3 million clones, with about 90% occurring only once. Sequenced sample: naive CD4+ T cells from PBMCs. As to subset: CD45RA+ positively selected. The source is a man between 18 and 35 years old in good health. Some clones in this sample may be carry-over from other donors' samples.

V and J are TRBV5-1 and TRBJ2-5; TRBD2 is a possible D gene (7 bases). Trimming cost V 1 base and J 1 base, with 11 bases left between them. In germline, CDR1 is SGHRS, CDR2 YFSETQ. The CDR3 is 15 amino acids. The CDR3 coding sequence is TGCGCCAGCAGCTTGTTCGGGGGGCCCCAAGAGACCCAGTACTTC. It is translated as CASSLFGGPQETQYF.

Only one count was recorded for this clone. This rearrangement joins TRBV5-1 to TRBJ2-1; D call uncertain. This CDR3 is 13 amino acids long. Germline V gives CDR1 SGHRS, CDR2 YFSETQ. V lost 1 base and J 6 bases, leaving 8 bases between the germline ends. CDR3 sequence (DNA): TGCGCCAGCAGCTTGTTGCCGACCAATGAGCAGTTCTTC. It encodes CASSLLPTNEQFF.

With respect to this clone: Within the sample, other DNA sequences also encode this same CDR3. V and J are TRBV5-1 and TRBJ1-2; D is perhaps TRBD1 (6 bases). Germline V gene data show CDR1 as SGHRS and CDR2 as YFSETQ. With 4 bases removed from V and 2 bases from J, the gap between germline ends came to 9 bases. This CDR3 region has 13 residues. CDR3: CASSPGANYGYTF. Written as DNA, the CDR3 is TGCGCCAGCAGCCCAGGGGCCAACTATGGCTACACCTTC.